The entry below gives a single T cell receptor beta chain sequence along with its context. Trimming removed 5 bases at V and 5 bases at J, with 10 bases between. The CDR3 spans 12 residues. Repertoires were generated with immunoSEQ multiplex PCR, while TCRdb's copy carries only in-frame clones and drops some. The sample has 150,000 to 180,000 clones, 85% to 95% seen once. This entry comes from a study of control samples from healthy donors and cancer patients. This sequence originates from a man aged 45-65 years in good health. Material for sequencing was blood. This chain joins TRBV12-3 or TRBV12-4 and TRBJ2-7; D is unclear. The CDR3 region is CASSPTVNEQYF. The CDR3 coding sequence is TGTGCCAGCAGTCCGACGGTAAACGAGCAGTACTTC.